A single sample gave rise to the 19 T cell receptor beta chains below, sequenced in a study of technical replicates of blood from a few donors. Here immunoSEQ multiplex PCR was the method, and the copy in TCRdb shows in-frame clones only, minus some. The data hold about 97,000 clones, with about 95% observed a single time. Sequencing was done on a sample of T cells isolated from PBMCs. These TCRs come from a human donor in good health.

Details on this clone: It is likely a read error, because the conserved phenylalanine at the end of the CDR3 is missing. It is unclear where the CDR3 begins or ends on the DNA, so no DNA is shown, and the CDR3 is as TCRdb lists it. The CDR3 reads CASSDGGG. This chain connects TRBV2 to TRBJ2-7; the table's D call, TRBD2, was not checked against the DNA. Looked up from germline, CDR1 is SNHLY and CDR2 is FYNNEI. Inclusive of both ends, the CDR3 amounts to 8 amino acids.

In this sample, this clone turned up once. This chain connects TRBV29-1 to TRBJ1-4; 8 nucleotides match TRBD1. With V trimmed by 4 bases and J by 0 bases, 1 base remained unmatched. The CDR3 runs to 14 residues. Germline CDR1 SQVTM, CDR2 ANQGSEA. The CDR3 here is CSVGDRTTNEKLFF. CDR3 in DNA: TGCAGCGTTGGGGACAGGACAACTAATGAAAAACTGTTTTTT.

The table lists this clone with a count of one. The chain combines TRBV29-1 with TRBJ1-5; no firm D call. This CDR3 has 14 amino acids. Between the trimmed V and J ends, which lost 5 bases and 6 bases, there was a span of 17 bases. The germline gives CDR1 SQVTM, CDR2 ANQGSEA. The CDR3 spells CSVREGFASQPQHF. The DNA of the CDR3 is TGCAGCGTTCGTGAGGGTTTTGCCAGTCAGCCCCAGCATTTT.

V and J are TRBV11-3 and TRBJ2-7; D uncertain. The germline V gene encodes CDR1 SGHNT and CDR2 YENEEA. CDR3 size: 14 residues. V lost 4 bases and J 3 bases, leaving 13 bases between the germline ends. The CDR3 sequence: CASSSRLGVYEQYF. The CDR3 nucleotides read TGTGCCAGCAGCTCCCGCTTAGGAGTCTACGAGCAGTACTTC.

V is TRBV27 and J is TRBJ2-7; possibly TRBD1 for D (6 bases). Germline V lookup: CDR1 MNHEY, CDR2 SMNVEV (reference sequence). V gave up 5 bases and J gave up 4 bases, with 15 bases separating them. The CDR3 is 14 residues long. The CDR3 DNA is TGTGCCAGCAGTGCGGCGGCAGGGGAGTACGAGCAGTACTTC. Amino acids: CASSAAAGEYEQYF.

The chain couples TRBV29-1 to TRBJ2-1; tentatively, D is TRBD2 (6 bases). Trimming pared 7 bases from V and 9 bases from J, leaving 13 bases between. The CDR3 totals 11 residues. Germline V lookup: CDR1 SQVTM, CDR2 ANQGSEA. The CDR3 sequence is CSAWRDSEQFF. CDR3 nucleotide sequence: TGCAGCGCGTGGAGGGATAGTGAGCAGTTCTTC.

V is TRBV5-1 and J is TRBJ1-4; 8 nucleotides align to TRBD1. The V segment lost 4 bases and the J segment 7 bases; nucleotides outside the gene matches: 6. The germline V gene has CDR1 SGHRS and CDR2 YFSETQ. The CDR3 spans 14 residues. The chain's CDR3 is CASSRWTGPEKLFF. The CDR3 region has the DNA TGCGCCAGCAGCCGTTGGACAGGGCCTGAAAAACTGTTTTTT.

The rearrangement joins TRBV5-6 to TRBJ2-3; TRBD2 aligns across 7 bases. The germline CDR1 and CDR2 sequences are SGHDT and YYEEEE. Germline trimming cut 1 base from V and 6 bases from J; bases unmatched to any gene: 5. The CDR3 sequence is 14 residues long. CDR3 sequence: CASSLIGEGDTQYF. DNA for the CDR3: TGTGCCAGCAGCTTGATAGGGGAGGGGGATACGCAGTATTTT.

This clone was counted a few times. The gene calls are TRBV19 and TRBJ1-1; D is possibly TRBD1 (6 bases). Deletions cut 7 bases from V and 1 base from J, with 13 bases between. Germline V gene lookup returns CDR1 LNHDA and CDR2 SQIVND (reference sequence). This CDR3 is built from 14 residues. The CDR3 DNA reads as TGTGCCAGTAAGTGGGGACAAGAGAACACTGAAGCTTTCTTT. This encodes CASKWGQENTEAFF.

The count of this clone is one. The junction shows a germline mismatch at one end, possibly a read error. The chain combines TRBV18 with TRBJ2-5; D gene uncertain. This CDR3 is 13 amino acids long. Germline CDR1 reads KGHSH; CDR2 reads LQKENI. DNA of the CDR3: TGTGCCAGCACACCAGCAGAACCGGAGACCCAGTACTTC. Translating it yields CASTPAEPETQYF. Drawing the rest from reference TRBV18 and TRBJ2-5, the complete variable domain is NAGVMQNPRHLVRRRGQEARLRCSPMKGHSHVYWYRQLPEEGLKFMVYLQKENIIDESGMPKERFSAEFPKEGPSILRIQQVVRGDSAAYFCASTPAEPETQYFGPGTRLLVL.

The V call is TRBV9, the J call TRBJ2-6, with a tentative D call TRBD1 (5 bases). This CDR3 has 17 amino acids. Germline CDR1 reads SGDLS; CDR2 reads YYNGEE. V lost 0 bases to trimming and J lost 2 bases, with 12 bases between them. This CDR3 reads CASSVDWGTTGANVLTF. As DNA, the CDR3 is TGTGCCAGCAGCGTAGACTGGGGCACTACTGGGGCCAACGTCCTGACTTTC.

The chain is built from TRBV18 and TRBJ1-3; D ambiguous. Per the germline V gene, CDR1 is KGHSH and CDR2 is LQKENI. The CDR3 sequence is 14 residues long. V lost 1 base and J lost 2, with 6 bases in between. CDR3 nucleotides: TGTGCCAGCTCACCACGGGGAGCTGGAAACACCATATATTTT. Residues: CASSPRGAGNTIYF.

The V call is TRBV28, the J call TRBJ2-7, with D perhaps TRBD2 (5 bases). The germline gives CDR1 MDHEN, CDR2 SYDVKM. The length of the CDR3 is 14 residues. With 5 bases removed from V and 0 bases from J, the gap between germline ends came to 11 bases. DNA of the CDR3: TGTGCCAGCAGTGAACTAGGGAGCTCCTACGAGCAGTACTTC. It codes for CASSELGSSYEQYF.

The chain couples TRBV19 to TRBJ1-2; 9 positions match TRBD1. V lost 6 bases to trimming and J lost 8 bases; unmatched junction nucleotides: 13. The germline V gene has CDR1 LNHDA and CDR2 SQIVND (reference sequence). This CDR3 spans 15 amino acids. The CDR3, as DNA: TGTGCCAGTAGCGAACAGGGGGCAGATATCTACGGCTACACCTTC. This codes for CASSEQGADIYGYTF.

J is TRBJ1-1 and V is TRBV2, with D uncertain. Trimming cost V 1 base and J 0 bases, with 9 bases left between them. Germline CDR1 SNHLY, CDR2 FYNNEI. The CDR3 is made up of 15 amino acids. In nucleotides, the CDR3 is TGTGCCAGCAGTGAAGAAGCCAGGCTGAACACTGAAGCTTTCTTT. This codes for CASSEEARLNTEAFF. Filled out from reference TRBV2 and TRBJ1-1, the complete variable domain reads EPEVTQTPSHQVTQMGQEVILRCVPISNHLYFYWYRQILGQKVEFLVSFYNNEISEKSEIFDDQFSVERPDGSNFTLKIRSTKLEDSAMYFCASSEEARLNTEAFFGQGTRLTVV.

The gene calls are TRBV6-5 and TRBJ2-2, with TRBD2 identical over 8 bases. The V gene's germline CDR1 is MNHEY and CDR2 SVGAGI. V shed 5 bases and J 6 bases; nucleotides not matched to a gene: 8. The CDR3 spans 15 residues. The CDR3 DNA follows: TGTGCCAGCAGTCCCGGGACTAGGATGGCCGGGGAGCTGTTTTTT. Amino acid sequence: CASSPGTRMAGELFF.

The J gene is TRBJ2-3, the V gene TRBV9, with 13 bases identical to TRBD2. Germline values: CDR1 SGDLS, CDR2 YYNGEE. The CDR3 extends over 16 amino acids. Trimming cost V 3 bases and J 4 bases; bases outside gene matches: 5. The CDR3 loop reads CASSATSGRSPDTQYF. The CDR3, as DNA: TGTGCCAGCAGCGCGACTAGCGGGAGGAGTCCAGATACGCAGTATTTT.

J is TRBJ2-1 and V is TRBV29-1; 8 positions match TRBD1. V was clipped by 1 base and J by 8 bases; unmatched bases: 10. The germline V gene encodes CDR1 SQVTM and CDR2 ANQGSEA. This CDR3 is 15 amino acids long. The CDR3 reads CSVEADRALRDEQFF. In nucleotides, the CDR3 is TGCAGCGTTGAAGCGGACAGGGCCCTTAGAGATGAGCAGTTCTTC.

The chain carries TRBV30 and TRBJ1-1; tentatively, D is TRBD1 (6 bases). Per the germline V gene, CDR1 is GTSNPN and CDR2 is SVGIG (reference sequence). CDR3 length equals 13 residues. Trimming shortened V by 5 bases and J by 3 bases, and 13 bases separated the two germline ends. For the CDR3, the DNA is TGTGCCTGGGTCCGCCGACAGGACACTGAAGCTTTCTTT. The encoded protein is CAWVRRQDTEAFF.